This record looks at one T cell receptor (beta chain) sequence and its context. This specimen belongs to a study of T cells expressing NK-cell markers. On the study more broadly: Cells sorted as CD3+CD56+NKG2C+, CD3+CD56+NKG2C- and CD3+CD56-NKG2C+ T cells supplied the TCR beta repertoires.

This CDR3 spans 15 amino acids. Germline CDR1 reads SGHNT; CDR2 reads YYREEE (reference sequence). It was by 5'RACE template switching with UMIs that TCR beta cDNA was made. After re-calling the 5' RACE reads, TCRdb lists one entry per CDR3 protein, DNA absent. The sample totals 250,000 to 300,000 distinct CDR3 sequences. Sequencing input: blood T cells: a sorted CD56 or NKG2C T cell subset, CD4+ or CD8+ T cells, or bulk PBMC T cells (not recorded which). The chain joins TRBV5-4 to TRBJ2-5; TCRdb outputs TRBD2, but without DNA this stays unchecked. The origin of this receptor is a woman aged 18-70 years in good health. CDR3 sequence: CASSFRTSGKETQYF. Full variable domain (missing parts from reference TRBV5-4 and TRBJ2-5): ETGVTQSPTHLIKTRGQQVTLRCSSQSGHNTVSWYQQALGQGPQFIFQYYREEENGRGNFPPRFSGLQFPNYSSELNVNALELDDSALYLCASSFRTSGKETQYFGPGTRLLVL.